This section outlines one T cell receptor (beta chain) sequence together with its context. Its antigen remains unidentified. Germline assignment: CDR1 SGHNT and CDR2 YYREEE (reference sequence). The CDR3 runs 15 residues. V shed 0 bases and J shed 7 bases, with 11 bases lying between them. These data belong to a study of Ad26.COV2.S vaccination and SARS-CoV-2 variants. Profiling relied on immunoSEQ multiplex PCR, and the TCRdb table lists in-frame clones only, not all of them. The data hold roughly 380,000 clones, with around 92% observed a single time. Study-wide results and caveats: The placebo group had lower spike-specific TCR breadth than the vaccine recipients did. Non-spike TCR breadth did not differ much between vaccine and placebo recipients.

The chain joins TRBV5-4 to TRBJ1-6; no firm D call. Here the sequenced sample was peripheral blood, taken after recovery from COVID-19. The clonotype comes from a human donor who had recovered from COVID-19. Here the CDR3 DNA reads TGTGCCAGCAGCTTGGAGGCACGTAACAATTCACCCCTCCACTTT. Residues: CASSLEARNNSPLHF.